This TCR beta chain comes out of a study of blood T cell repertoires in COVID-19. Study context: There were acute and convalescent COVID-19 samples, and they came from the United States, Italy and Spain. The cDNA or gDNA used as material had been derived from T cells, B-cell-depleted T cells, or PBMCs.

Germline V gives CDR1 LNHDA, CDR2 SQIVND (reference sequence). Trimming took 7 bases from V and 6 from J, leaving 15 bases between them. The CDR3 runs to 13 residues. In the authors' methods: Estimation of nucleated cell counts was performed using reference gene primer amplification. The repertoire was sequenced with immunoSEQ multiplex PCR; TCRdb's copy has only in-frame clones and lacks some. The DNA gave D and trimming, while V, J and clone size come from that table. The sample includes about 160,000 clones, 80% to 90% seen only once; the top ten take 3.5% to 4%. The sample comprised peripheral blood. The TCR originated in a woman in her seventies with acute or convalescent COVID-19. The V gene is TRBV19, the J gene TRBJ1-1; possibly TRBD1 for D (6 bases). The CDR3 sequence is CASNPTTGSEAFF. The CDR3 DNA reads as TGTGCCAGTAACCCCACCACAGGGTCTGAAGCTTTCTTT.